Presented here are 14 T cell receptor beta chains from one specimen sequenced in a study of T-cell reconstitution after alpha-beta-depleted transplantation in children (dated by TCRdb to the mid-2010s). Library creation used PCR. Sequencing used an Illumina HiSeq 2500. To normalize quantification of the TCRbeta repertoire, the TCR libraries were built with molecular barcoding that relied on unique molecular identifiers. TCRdb reprocessed the public reads (quality trimming at Q25 with fastp, clone calling with MiXCR) and kept in-frame beta chains. One record per CDR3 amino acid sequence lists the most common genes and DNA. Across this sample there are hundreds of thousands of distinct CDR3 sequences, with roughly 14% seen only once. The ten largest clones capture 0.79% of the sample. Reading the label with the study, this specimen's treatment or condition is: allogeneic hematopoietic cell transplantation with graft depleted of TCRalphabeta T cells and CD19 B cells.

The specimen was PBMCs, collected before TCRalphabeta/CD19-depleted stem cell transplant. Source of these receptors: a girl aged 2-10 years with congenital amegakaryocytic thrombocytopenia, due to receive a stem cell transplant.

This clonotype has a count of ten or more. The V call is TRBV12-3 or TRBV12-4, the J call TRBJ2-7; 11 bases line up with TRBD2. V was pared by 7 bases and J by 2 bases, with 4 bases of the junction left unmatched. The CDR3 loop spans 14 amino acids. DNA for the CDR3: TGTGCCAGCAACTGGGGACTAGCGGCCTACGAGCAGTACTTC. It codes for CASNWGLAAYEQYF.

This clonotype was recorded many times. The chain links TRBV20-1 to TRBJ1-1; TRBD1 aligns across 8 bases. J was trimmed by 5 bases and V by 1 base; bases with no gene match: 6. Germline-derived CDR1 and CDR2 are DFQATT and SNEGSKA (reference sequence). This CDR3 comprises 14 residues. The chain's CDR3 is CSARAGGAGTEAFF. DNA of the CDR3: TGCAGTGCTAGAGCAGGGGGCGCGGGAACTGAAGCTTTCTTT.

V gene TRBV5-1 combines with J gene TRBJ2-3; 8 positions agree with TRBD2. Germline-derived CDR1 and CDR2 are SGHRS and YFSETQ. The CDR3 has 16 amino acids. The trim removed 1 base at V and 2 bases at J, leaving 6 bases unmatched. The CDR3 nucleotides are TGCGCCAGCAGCTTGAGGGCTAGCGGGCCCACAGATACGCAGTATTTT. Translating it yields CASSLRASGPTDTQYF.

This clonotype was counted at least ten times. Here the CDR3 reads CSATRGGELFF. The CDR3 nucleotides are TGCAGTGCTACCAGGGGGGGGGAACTGTTTTTT. The chain carries TRBV20-1 and TRBJ1-4, with TRBD1 matching 7 bases. The junction had 5 bases not matched to a gene; V was cut back by 4 bases and J by 12 bases. CDR1 and CDR2 (germline): DFQATT, SNEGSKA (reference sequence). The CDR3 loop spans 11 amino acids.

About this clonotype: Given a much more abundant clone one base away, this may be a read error. The chain combines TRBV7-3 with TRBJ2-5; 12 bases agree with TRBD1. The CDR3 consists of 15 residues. Germline assignment: CDR1 SGHTA and CDR2 FQGTGA. CDR3 sequence: CASSKGTGGSETQSF. The CDR3 DNA follows: TGTGCCAGCAGCAAAGGGACAGGGGGCAGTGAGACCCAGTCCTTC.

J is TRBJ2-3 and V is TRBV5-1; D ambiguous. Germline CDR1 reads SGHRS; CDR2 reads YFSETQ. The CDR3 covers 17 residues. Between the trimmed V and J ends, which lost 0 bases and 4 bases, there was a span of 18 bases. CDR3 in amino acids: CASSLGKSGRIADTQYF. The CDR3 DNA reads TGCGCCAGCAGCTTGGGAAAATCTGGACGGATAGCAGATACGCAGTATTTT.

The table lists this clonotype with a few counts. The rearrangement links TRBV20-1 to TRBJ2-7, with D possibly TRBD2 on 6 matching bases. Germline V CDR1 and CDR2: DFQATT, SNEGSKA (reference sequence). V was clipped by 6 bases and J by 0 bases, with 15 bases between them. CDR3 length: 14 amino acids. The CDR3 spells CSADEAGTSYEQYF. The DNA of the CDR3 is TGCAGTGCGGACGAGGCGGGAACCTCCTACGAGCAGTACTTC.

The CDR3 sequence: CASSLDLGLAFNEQFF. CDR3 coding DNA: TGTGCCAGCAGCTTAGATCTGGGACTAGCTTTCAATGAGCAGTTCTTC. V and J are TRBV7-9 and TRBJ2-1; 9 nucleotides line up with TRBD2. The germline gives CDR1 SEHNR, CDR2 FQNEAQ (reference sequence). The CDR3 runs 16 residues. V dropped 1 base and J dropped 6; count of bases not matched to a gene: 7.

This clonotype has only a few counts. The chain combines TRBV24-1 with TRBJ2-1, with 8 positions matching TRBD2. Germline V gives CDR1 KGHDR, CDR2 SFDVKD. The ends lost 3 bases at V and 1 base at J; junction bases unmatched: 4. CDR3 length: 16 residues. The CDR3 sequence is CATSDTTGGSYNEQFF. CDR3 sequence (DNA): TGTGCCACCAGTGATACAACGGGAGGGTCCTACAATGAGCAGTTCTTC.

This clonotype was seen repeatedly, ten times or more. The chain has TRBV29-1 and TRBJ2-1; 7 nucleotides align to TRBD2. The CDR3 has 15 residues. J lost 3 bases, V lost 2 bases, and 7 bases had no gene match. Germline V gives CDR1 SQVTM, CDR2 ANQGSEA. The chain's CDR3 is CSVEYSSGIYNEQFF. CDR3 DNA: TGCAGCGTTGAATATTCTAGCGGAATCTACAATGAGCAGTTCTTC.

This clonotype has just a few counts. The CDR3 nucleotides read TGCGCCAGCAGCTCCGGATCGACTAGTCTACAAGAGACCCAGTACTTC. Amino acids: CASSSGSTSLQETQYF. The chain couples TRBV5-1 to TRBJ2-5; D possibly corresponds to TRBD2 (6 bases). Looked up from germline, CDR1 is SGHRS and CDR2 is YFSETQ. The CDR3 is 16 amino acids. Trimming took 3 bases from V and 2 from J, leaving 17 bases between them.

In regard to this clonotype: This may be a read error: a much more frequent sequence differs by one nucleotide. The chain employs TRBV12-3 or TRBV12-4 and TRBJ2-5; D unresolved. V lost 5 bases, J lost 3 bases, and 22 bases lay in between. CDR3 length: 17 amino acids. The CDR3 DNA is TGTGCCAGCAGTCGCCGAACCTCGTCTATAACGGAAGAGACCCAGTACTTC. Translation: CASSRRTSSITEETQYF.

This clonotype was counted ten times or more. This chain joins TRBV5-1 and TRBJ2-2; the D gene could be TRBD1 or TRBD2 (5 bases each). V was cut by 1 base and J by 7 bases, with 11 bases left in between. The CDR3 contains 14 residues. From germline, CDR1 is SGHRS and CDR2 YFSETQ. The CDR3 spells CASSLSGQGGELFF. In nucleotides, the CDR3 is TGCGCCAGCAGCTTGAGCGGCCAGGGCGGGGAGCTGTTTTTT. Filled out from reference TRBV5-1 and TRBJ2-2, the complete variable domain reads KAGVTQTPRYLIKTRGQQVTLSCSPISGHRSVSWYQQTPGQGLQFLFEYFSETQRNKGNFPGRFSGRQFSNSRSEMNVSTLELGDSALYLCASSLSGQGGELFFGEGSRLTVL.

V and J are TRBV5-1 and TRBJ1-1; a possible D gene is TRBD1 (5 bases). The germline V gene has CDR1 SGHRS and CDR2 YFSETQ. Trimming removed 4 bases from V and 2 bases from J, with 18 bases in between. The CDR3 totals 16 residues. In DNA, the CDR3 is TGCGCCAGCAGCCCAATCGTCGGGACGGCCAACACTGAAGCTTTCTTT. It codes for CASSPIVGTANTEAFF.